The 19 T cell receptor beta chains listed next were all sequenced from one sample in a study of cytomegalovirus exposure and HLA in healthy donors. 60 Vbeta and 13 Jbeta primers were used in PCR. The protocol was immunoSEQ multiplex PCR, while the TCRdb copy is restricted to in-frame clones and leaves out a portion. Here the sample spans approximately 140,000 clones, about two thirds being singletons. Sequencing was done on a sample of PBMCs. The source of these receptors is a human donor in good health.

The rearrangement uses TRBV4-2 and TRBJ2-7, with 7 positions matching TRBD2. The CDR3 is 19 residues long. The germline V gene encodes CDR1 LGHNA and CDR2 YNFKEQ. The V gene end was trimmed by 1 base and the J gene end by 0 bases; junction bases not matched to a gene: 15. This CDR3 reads CASSQVLREMGIRSYEQYF. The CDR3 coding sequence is TGTGCCAGCAGCCAAGTTTTGCGGGAGATGGGAATACGCTCCTACGAGCAGTACTTC.

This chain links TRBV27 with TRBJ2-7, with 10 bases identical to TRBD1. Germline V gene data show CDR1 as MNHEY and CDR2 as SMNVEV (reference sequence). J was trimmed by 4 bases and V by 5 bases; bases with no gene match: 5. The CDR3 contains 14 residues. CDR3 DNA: TGTGCCAGCAGTCCTTGGGACAGGGGTTACGAGCAGTACTTC. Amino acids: CASSPWDRGYEQYF.

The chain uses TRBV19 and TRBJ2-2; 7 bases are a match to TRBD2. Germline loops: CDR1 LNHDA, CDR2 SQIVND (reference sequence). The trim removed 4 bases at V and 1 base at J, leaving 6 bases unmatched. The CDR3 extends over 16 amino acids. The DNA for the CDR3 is TGTGCCAGTAGTAACGGTCGGGGGGTGAACACCGGGGAGCTGTTTTTT. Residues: CASSNGRGVNTGELFF.

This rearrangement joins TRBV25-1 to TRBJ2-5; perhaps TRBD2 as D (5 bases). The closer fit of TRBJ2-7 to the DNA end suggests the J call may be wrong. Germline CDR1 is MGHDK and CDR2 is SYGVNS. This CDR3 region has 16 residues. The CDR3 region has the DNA TGTGCCAGCAGTGAATTACACTGCGGGCAGTGCTACGAGCAGTACTTC. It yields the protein CASSELHCGQCYEQYF.

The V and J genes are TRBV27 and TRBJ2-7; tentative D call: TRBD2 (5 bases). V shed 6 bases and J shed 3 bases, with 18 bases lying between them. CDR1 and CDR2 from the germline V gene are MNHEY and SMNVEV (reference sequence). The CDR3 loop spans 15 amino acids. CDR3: CASSPQPDSVYEQYF. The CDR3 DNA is TGTGCCAGCAGCCCACAGCCGGATAGCGTCTACGAGCAGTACTTC.

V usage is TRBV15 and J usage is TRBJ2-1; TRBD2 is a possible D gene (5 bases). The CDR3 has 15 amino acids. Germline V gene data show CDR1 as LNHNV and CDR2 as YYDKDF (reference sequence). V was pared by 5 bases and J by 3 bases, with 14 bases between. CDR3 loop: CATSAGQRFYNEQFF. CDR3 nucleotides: TGTGCCACCAGCGCCGGCCAGCGGTTCTACAATGAGCAGTTCTTC.

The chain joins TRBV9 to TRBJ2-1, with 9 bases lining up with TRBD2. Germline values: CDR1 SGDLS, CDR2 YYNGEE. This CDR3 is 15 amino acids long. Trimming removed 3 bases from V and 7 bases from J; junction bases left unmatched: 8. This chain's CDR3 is CASSDIAGVRNEQFF. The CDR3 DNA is TGTGCCAGCAGCGACATAGCGGGAGTTCGGAATGAGCAGTTCTTC.

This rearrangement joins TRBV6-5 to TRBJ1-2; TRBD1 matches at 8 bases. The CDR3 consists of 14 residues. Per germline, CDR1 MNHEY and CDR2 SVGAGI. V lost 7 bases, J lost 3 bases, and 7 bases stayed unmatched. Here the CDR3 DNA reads TGTGCCAGCACCCACGGGACAGGCGACTATGGCTACACCTTC. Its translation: CASTHGTGDYGYTF.

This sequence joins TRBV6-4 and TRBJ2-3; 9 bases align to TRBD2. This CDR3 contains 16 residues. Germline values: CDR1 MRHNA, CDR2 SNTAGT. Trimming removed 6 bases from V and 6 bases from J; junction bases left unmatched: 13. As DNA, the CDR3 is TGTGCCAGCAGCCGACTAGCGGAGGGTGGCTTTGATACGCAGTATTTT. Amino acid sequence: CASSRLAEGGFDTQYF.

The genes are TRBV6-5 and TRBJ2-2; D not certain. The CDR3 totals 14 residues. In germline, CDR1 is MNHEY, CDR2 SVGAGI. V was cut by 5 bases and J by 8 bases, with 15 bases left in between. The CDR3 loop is CASSRTTTSGELFF. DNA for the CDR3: TGTGCCAGCAGTCGAACAACGACATCAGGGGAGCTGTTTTTT.

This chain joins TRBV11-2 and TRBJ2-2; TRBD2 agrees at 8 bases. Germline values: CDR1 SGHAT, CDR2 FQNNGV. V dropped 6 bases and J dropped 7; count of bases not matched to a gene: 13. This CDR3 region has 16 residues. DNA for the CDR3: TGTGCCAGCAGACATGCCCGGGGGGGCCTCGGCGGGGAGCTGTTTTTT. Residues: CASRHARGGLGGELFF.

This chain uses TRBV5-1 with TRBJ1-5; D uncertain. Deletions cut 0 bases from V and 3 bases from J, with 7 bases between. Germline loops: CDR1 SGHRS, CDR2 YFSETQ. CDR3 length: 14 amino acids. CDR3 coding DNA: TGCGCCAGCAGCTTGGACGGGGACAATCAGCCCCAGCATTTT. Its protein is CASSLDGDNQPQHF.

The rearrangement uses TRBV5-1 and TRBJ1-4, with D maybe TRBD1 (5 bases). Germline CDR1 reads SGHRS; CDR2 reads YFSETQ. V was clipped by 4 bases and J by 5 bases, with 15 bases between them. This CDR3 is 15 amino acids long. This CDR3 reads CASSPEGVRNEKLFF. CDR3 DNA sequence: TGCGCCAGCAGCCCGGAAGGGGTAAGGAATGAAAAACTGTTTTTT. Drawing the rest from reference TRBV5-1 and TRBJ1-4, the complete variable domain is KAGVTQTPRYLIKTRGQQVTLSCSPISGHRSVSWYQQTPGQGLQFLFEYFSETQRNKGNFPGRFSGRQFSNSRSEMNVSTLELGDSALYLCASSPEGVRNEKLFFGSGTQLSVL.

CDR3 residues: CASSLVPGPDTQYF. The CDR3 nucleotides read TGTGCCAGCAGCTTAGTGCCAGGGCCAGATACGCAGTATTTT. V and J are TRBV7-2 and TRBJ2-3, with a possible D match to TRBD1 (5 bases). The CDR3 covers 14 residues. From germline, CDR1 is SGHTA and CDR2 FQGNSA. Trimming cost V 1 base and J 4 bases, with 9 bases left between them.

The CDR3 here is CAISAGRRATNEQYF. The CDR3 DNA reads TGTGCCATCAGTGCTGGGAGACGGGCCACGAACGAGCAGTACTTC. The genes are TRBV10-3 and TRBJ2-5; a possible D gene is TRBD2 (5 bases). The end of the DNA is better explained by TRBJ2-7, so the J call may be wrong. CDR1 ENHRY and CDR2 SYGVKD come from the germline V gene. The CDR3 length is 15 residues.

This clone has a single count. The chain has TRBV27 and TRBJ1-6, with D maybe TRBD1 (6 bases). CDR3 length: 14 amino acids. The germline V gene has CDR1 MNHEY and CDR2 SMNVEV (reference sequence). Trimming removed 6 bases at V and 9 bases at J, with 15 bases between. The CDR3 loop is CASRLQGSSSPLHF. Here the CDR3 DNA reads TGTGCCAGCAGACTACAGGGATCGAGTTCACCCCTCCACTTT.

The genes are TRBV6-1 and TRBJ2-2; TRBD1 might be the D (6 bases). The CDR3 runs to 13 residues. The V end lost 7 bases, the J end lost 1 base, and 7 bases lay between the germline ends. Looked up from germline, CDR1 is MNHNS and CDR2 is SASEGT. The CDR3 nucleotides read TGTGCCAGCAAACAGGGGAACACCGGGGAGCTGTTTTTT. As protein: CASKQGNTGELFF.

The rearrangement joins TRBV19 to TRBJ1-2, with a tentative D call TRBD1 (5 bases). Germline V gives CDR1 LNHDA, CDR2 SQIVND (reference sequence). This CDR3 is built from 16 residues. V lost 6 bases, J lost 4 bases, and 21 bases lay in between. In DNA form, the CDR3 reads TGTGCCAGTAGACGGAAGGACACACAATGGGGCTATGGCTACACCTTC. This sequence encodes CASRRKDTQWGYGYTF.

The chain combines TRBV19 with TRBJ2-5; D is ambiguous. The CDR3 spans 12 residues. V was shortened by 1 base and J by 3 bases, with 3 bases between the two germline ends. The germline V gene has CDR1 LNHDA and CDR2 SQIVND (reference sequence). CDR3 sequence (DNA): TGTGCCAGTAGTATAGGCGAAGAGACCCAGTACTTC. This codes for CASSIGEETQYF.